Listed below are T cell receptor beta chains from one sample, sequenced in a study of cytomegalovirus exposure and HLA in healthy donors. The table came from immunoSEQ multiplex PCR; TCRdb's copy has only in-frame clones and leaves some out. The top ten hold roughly 4% of the sample, which has about 120,000 clones, 65% to 80% seen once. The sequencing sample was made of PBMCs. The receptors shown here come from a human donor in good health. Both conserved end residues are part of each CDR3. A D gene is named only where the DNA matches it firmly. Part of the rows lack a size; the others show once, few, many or a class for expanded clones.

>15|.|.|TRBV11-2|TRBJ2-5
TGTGCCAGCAGCTTAGTTTCAGGGGTACAAGAGACCCAGTACTTC
CASSLVSGVQETQYF
>13|.|.|TRBV7-9|TRBJ2-7
TGTGCCAGCAGCTCGCGGGGTCCCTACGAGCAGTACTTC
CASSSRGPYEQYF
>13|.|.|TRBV6-5|TRBJ2-6
TGTGCCAGCCGCCCAGCTGGGGCCAACGTCCTGACTTTC
CASRPAGANVLTF
>18|TRBD2|.|TRBV5-1|TRBJ2-6
TGCGCCAGCAGCTTGGTCAGGGAGGGACCTTCTGGGGCCAACGGCCTGACTTTC
CASSLVREGPSGANGLTF
>16|TRBD2|few|TRBV10-2|TRBJ2-3
TGCGCCAGCAGTGGTCGGCCCAGCGGGAGGGTGGATACGCAGTATTTT
CASSGRPSGRVDTQYF
>17|.|.|TRBV2|TRBJ1-1
TGTGCCAGCAGTGAAAGGGTTTGGGGGGTGGTCGGGACTGAAGCTTTCTTT
CASSERVWGVVGTEAFF
>15|TRBD1|.|TRBV6-5|TRBJ2-2
TGTGCCAGCAGTTCCGGACAGGGAAATACCGGGGAGCTGTTTTTT
CASSSGQGNTGELFF
>17|TRBD1|.|TRBV28|TRBJ1-2
TGTGCCAGCAGTTCCTACCGACAGGGGGCAGTAAAGGGTGGCTACACCTTC
CASSSYRQGAVKGGYTF
>14|TRBD1|.|TRBV5-1|TRBJ2-2
TGCGCCACCAAGGACAGGGGCAACACCGGGGAGCTGTTTTTT
CATKDRGNTGELFF
>12|TRBD1|.|TRBV29-1|TRBJ2-1
TGCAGCGCGATTAACAGGGGACCCGAGCAGTTCTTC
CSAINRGPEQFF
>16|TRBD2|.|TRBV4-1|TRBJ2-1
TGCGCCAGCAGCCAAGTCGGGGGGGAGGGGTACAATGAGCAGTTCTTC
CASSQVGGEGYNEQFF
>14|.|.|TRBV9|TRBJ2-7
TGTGCCAGCAGCGTAGGTGGCAGTACCTACGAGCAGTACTTC
CASSVGGSTYEQYF
>12|.|once|TRBV12-2|TRBJ2-7
TGTGCAAGTCAGGGGCGGGAGAAGGGGCAGTACTTC
CASQGREKGQYF
>14|.|.|TRBV10-3|TRBJ1-1
TGTGCCATCAGTGAGTCAGAACAGAACACTGAAGCTTTCTTT
CAISESEQNTEAFF
>13|.|.|TRBV19|TRBJ1-5
TGTGCCAGTAGTAAGAGGGACTATCAGCCCCAGCATTTT
CASSKRDYQPQHF
>14|TRBD2|.|TRBV13|TRBJ2-5
TGTGCCAGCAGCTTAGTCGGGAGGGGAAGGGAGCAGTACTTC
CASSLVGRGREQYF
>15|TRBD2|.|TRBV19|TRBJ2-7
TGTGCCAGTAAGTCGGGTTCCTGGGGAGGGAACGAGCAGTACTTC
CASKSGSWGGNEQYF
>15|TRBD1|.|TRBV27|TRBJ2-2
TGTGCCAGCAGTCAGGGACAGGGTAGGGCCGGGGAGCTGTTTTTT
CASSQGQGRAGELFF
>15|TRBD2|.|TRBV28|TRBJ2-2
TGTGCCAGCAGTTGGACTAGCGCCAACACCGGGGAGCTGTTTTTT
CASSWTSANTGELFF
>14|TRBD1|.|TRBV2|TRBJ2-5
TGTGCCAGCAGCGACCGACAGGGTGGTGAGACCCAGTACTTC
CASSDRQGGETQYF
>16|.|.|TRBV14|TRBJ2-1
TGTGCCAGCAGCCAAGATAGAGGGAGCTCCTACAATGAGCAGTTCTTC
CASSQDRGSSYNEQFF
>18|TRBD2|.|TRBV14|TRBJ2-3
TGTGCCAGCAGCCAGGCCCTACCCGGGAGGGACCCCACAGATACGCAGTATTTT
CASSQALPGRDPTDTQYF
>14|.|few|TRBV28|TRBJ2-3
TGTGCCAGCACTCGGACAGTTAGCACAGATACGCAGTATTTT
CASTRTVSTDTQYF
>13|.|once|TRBV2|TRBJ1-6
TGTGCCAGCAAGCAATCGGATAATTCACCCCTCCACTTT
CASKQSDNSPLHF
>15|TRBD2|few|TRBV10-3|TRBJ2-7
TGTGCCATCGGAAATCCAGCGGGAGAGAGGGACGAGCAGTACTTC
CAIGNPAGERDEQYF
>15|TRBD1|once|TRBV29-1|TRBJ2-1
TGCAGCGTTGAACGTGACAGGGGATCCTACAATGAGCAGTTCTTC
CSVERDRGSYNEQFF
>13|.|.|TRBV7-2|TRBJ1-1
TGTGCCAGCAGCCCGCTATTGAAAACTGAAGCTTTCTTT
CASSPLLKTEAFF
>17|TRBD2|.|TRBV2|TRBJ2-3
TGTGCCAGCAGAATGGGACTAGCGGGAGGAAGTACAGATACGCAGTATTTT
CASRMGLAGGSTDTQYF
>15|TRBD2|.|TRBV5-1|TRBJ2-1
TGCGCCAGCAGCTTGATCTCTAGCGGGAGGGATGAGCAGTTCTTC
CASSLISSGRDEQFF
>15|TRBD1|.|TRBV6-1|TRBJ1-5
TGTGCCAGCAGCACTGGACAGGGGAATGTTCAGCCCCAGCATTTT
CASSTGQGNVQPQHF
>17|.|.|TRBV18|TRBJ1-1
TGTGCCAGCTCACAAAAATACGTTACAGGGACCCCCACTGAAGCTTTCTTT
CASSQKYVTGTPTEAFF
>14|TRBD1|.|TRBV19|TRBJ2-7
TGTGCCAGTAGTAGGGTAGGGGGCAGCTACGAGCAGTACTTC
CASSRVGGSYEQYF
>14|.|.|TRBV4-1|TRBJ2-7
TGCGCCAGCAGGAGGAACAGGGCCGCCTACGAGCAGTACTTC
CASRRNRAAYEQYF
>14|.|.|TRBV6-1|TRBJ1-1
TGTGCCAGCAAAAGACAGGTTATGAACACTGAAGCTTTCTTT
CASKRQVMNTEAFF
>18|TRBD2|.|TRBV6-1|TRBJ2-5
TGTGCCAGCAGTGACTGGGCTAGCGGGAGCCCGGCCCAAGAGACCCAGTACTTC
CASSDWASGSPAQETQYF
>15|.|once|TRBV6-5|TRBJ1-5
TGTGCCAGCAGACCTCAGGGCCTTGTGAATCAGCCCCAGCATTTT
CASRPQGLVNQPQHF
>17|TRBD2|once|TRBV29-1|TRBJ2-3
TGCAGCGTTAGGGGTGGGACTAGCGGGAGCGGGGCAGATACGCAGTATTTT
CSVRGGTSGSGADTQYF
>16|TRBD2|.|TRBV15|TRBJ2-1
TGTGCCACCAGCAGGGGACTAGAGAGCTCCTACAATGAGCAGTTCTTC
CATSRGLESSYNEQFF
>16|TRBD2|.|TRBV2|TRBJ2-1
TGTGCCAGCAGTGAAGGGCTAGCGGGAGTAGTCGATGAGCAGTTCTTC
CASSEGLAGVVDEQFF
>15|.|.|TRBV7-2|TRBJ1-4
TGTGCCAGCAGCTTGGTGACAGGCTCAAATGAAAAACTGTTTTTT
CASSLVTGSNEKLFF
>14|TRBD1|.|TRBV2|TRBJ1-4
TGTGCCAGCAGTCTGGGACAGGCAAATGAAAAACTGTTTTTT
CASSLGQANEKLFF
>14|.|.|TRBV4-1|TRBJ1-2
TGCGCCAGCAGCCAAACCGTAACAGGCTATGGCTACACCTTC
CASSQTVTGYGYTF
>15|.|.|TRBV7-2|TRBJ2-7
TGTGCCAGCAGCCCAGGAGGGGTCACCACCTACGAGCAGTACTTC
CASSPGGVTTYEQYF
>17|.|few|TRBV12-2|TRBJ1-2
TGTGCAAGTCGCTTTTTACCCGCAGGTAACCGGGGCTATGGCTACACCTTC
CASRFLPAGNRGYGYTF
>15|.|.|TRBV18|TRBJ2-7
TGTGCCAGCTCACCTGGGGACATAAGCTCCTACGAGCAGTACTTC
CASSPGDISSYEQYF
>16|TRBD1|few|TRBV5-1|TRBJ1-3
TGCGCCAGCAGCCCGACCGGACAGGGGGCTGGAAACACCATATATTTT
CASSPTGQGAGNTIYF
>15|TRBD2|.|TRBV9|TRBJ2-5
TGTGCCAGCAGCGTAGTTACGGGAGGGCAAGAGACCCAGTACTTC
CASSVVTGGQETQYF
>13|.|.|TRBV9|TRBJ1-2
TGTGCCAGCAGCGTGGACAGTAACTATGGCTACACCTTC
CASSVDSNYGYTF
>19|.|.|TRBV4-1|TRBJ2-1
TGCGCCAGCAGCCCCCAAGGGACCGGGCCAGGGGACACCTACAATGAGCAGTTCTTC
CASSPQGTGPGDTYNEQFF
>15|.|.|TRBV6-5|TRBJ2-3
TGTGCCAGCAGTTACAATGGGGCCAGCACAGATACGCAGTATTTT
CASSYNGASTDTQYF